These 16 T cell receptor beta chains share one sample of origin, sequenced in a study of cytomegalovirus exposure and HLA in healthy donors (dated 2017 in TCRdb). The library was made by the immunoSEQ multiplex PCR assay. For the multiplex PCR, a mixture combining 60 forward primers for TCR Vbeta segments and 13 reverse primers for TCR Jbeta segments was used. TCRdb limited this immuneACCESS table to in-frame rearrangements with V and J called. A share of clones is missing; checked studies link under half to unresolved V genes, and the rest is unexplained. For this sample the table gives roughly 150,000 clones, of which roughly 66% were detected only once. 1.5% to 2% of the sample is held by the ten biggest clonotypes. Sequenced input: PBMCs. These receptors all come from a woman aged 18-30 years in good health and CMV-seronegative.

This clone was counted once. The gene calls are TRBV6-1 and TRBJ1-4; D may be TRBD1 (6 bases). The V gene's germline CDR1 is MNHNS and CDR2 SASEGT. The CDR3 runs to 16 residues. V gave up 3 bases and J gave up 5 bases, with 16 bases separating them. The CDR3 coding sequence is TGTGCCAGCAGTGACGGAAAGGGGACACTCAATGAAAAACTGTTTTTT. Translated: CASSDGKGTLNEKLFF.

The rearrangement uses TRBV19 and TRBJ2-5; a possible D gene is TRBD1 (6 bases). Germline CDR1 and CDR2: LNHDA and SQIVND (reference sequence). The ends were cut back, 6 bases at V and 5 bases at J, with 10 bases in the middle. This CDR3 region has 12 residues. The chain's CDR3 is CASSARGETQYF. The CDR3 nucleotides read TGTGCCAGTAGCGCCAGGGGCGAGACCCAGTACTTC.

This clone was picked up one time. The genes are TRBV5-1 and TRBJ1-1; 8 bases align to TRBD1. CDR3 size: 16 residues. Germline V gene data show CDR1 as SGHRS and CDR2 as YFSETQ. V dropped 1 base and J dropped 4; count of bases not matched to a gene: 9. The chain's CDR3 is CASSLQGAAGGTEAFF. The CDR3, as DNA: TGCGCCAGCAGCTTGCAGGGGGCGGCCGGGGGCACTGAAGCTTTCTTT. The full variable domain, its missing parts supplied by reference TRBV5-1 and TRBJ1-1, is KAGVTQTPRYLIKTRGQQVTLSCSPISGHRSVSWYQQTPGQGLQFLFEYFSETQRNKGNFPGRFSGRQFSNSRSEMNVSTLELGDSALYLCASSLQGAAGGTEAFFGQGTRLTVV.

The genes are TRBV7-2 and TRBJ2-3; the D gene is possibly TRBD2 (6 bases). The V gene lost 2 bases and the J gene lost 8 bases, with 8 bases spanning the gap. Germline V lookup: CDR1 SGHTA, CDR2 FQGNSA. CDR3 size: 12 residues. The CDR3 protein is CASSLRRGTQYF. The CDR3 DNA reads as TGTGCCAGCAGCTTAAGGCGGGGTACGCAGTATTTT. The full variable domain, in which reference TRBV7-2 and TRBJ2-3 provide the parts outside the CDR3, is GAGVSQSPSNKVTEKGKDVELRCDPISGHTALYWYRQSLGQGLEFLIYFQGNSAPDKSGLPSDRFSAERTGGSVSTLTIQRTQQEDSAVYLCASSLRRGTQYFGPGTRLTVL.

This sequence joins TRBV30 and TRBJ1-1; D might be TRBD1 (5 bases). This CDR3 comprises 13 residues. The V gene's germline CDR1 is GTSNPN and CDR2 SVGIG (reference sequence). CDR3 DNA: TGTGCTTATCTTGGGGGGGGTAACACTGAAGCTTTCTTT. It encodes CAYLGGGNTEAFF. The full variable domain, its missing parts supplied by reference TRBV30 and TRBJ1-1, is SQTIHQWPATLVQPVGSPLSLECTVEGTSNPNLYWYRQAAGRGLQLLFYSVGIGQISSEVPQNLSASRPQDRQFILSSKKLLLSDSGFYLCAYLGGGNTEAFFGQGTRLTVV.

In regard to this clone: Its ends do not fully match the called genes, so a read error is possible. Other nucleotide sequences in the sample specify the same CDR3. V gene TRBV5-6 combines with J gene TRBJ1-3, with 11 bases aligning to TRBD1. The V gene's germline CDR1 is SGHDT and CDR2 YYEEEE. The CDR3 has 17 amino acids. As DNA, the CDR3 is TGTGCCAGCAGTCTAATGGACAGGGGGCGTGCTGGCAACACCATATACTTT. It encodes CASSLMDRGRAGNTIYF.

This clone qualifies as medium-sized. The chain employs TRBV11-2 and TRBJ2-7; 8 nucleotides agree with TRBD2. This CDR3 spans 15 amino acids. The J segment lost 3 bases and the V segment lost 5 bases, leaving 9 bases of the junction unmatched. CDR1 is SGHAT and CDR2 is FQNNGV in the germline V gene. CDR3 amino acids: CASSEGTSGYYEQYV. CDR3 in DNA: TGTGCCAGCAGCGAGGGGACTAGTGGCTACTACGAGCAGTACGTC.

The V call is TRBV7-6, the J call TRBJ2-2; TRBD1 aligns across 8 bases. CDR1 and CDR2 (germline): SGHVS, FNYEAQ. CDR3 length: 16 amino acids. The V segment lost 5 bases and the J segment 3 bases; nucleotides outside the gene matches: 8. CDR3: CASSPWTGSYTGELFF. As DNA, the CDR3 is TGTGCCAGCAGCCCTTGGACAGGGAGTTACACCGGGGAGCTGTTTTTT.

J is TRBJ2-3 and V is TRBV7-9; 10 bases agree with TRBD2. This CDR3 region has 18 residues. Trimming cost V 4 bases and J 2 bases; bases outside gene matches: 12. Germline lookup yields CDR1 SEHNR and CDR2 FQNEAQ (reference sequence). CDR3 residues: CASSSDRDSGGLTDTQYF. CDR3 coding DNA: TGTGCCAGCAGCTCCGACAGGGATAGCGGGGGGCTCACAGATACGCAGTATTTT.

This clone has only one observation. The V and J genes are TRBV28 and TRBJ2-5; D may be TRBD1 (6 bases). In germline, CDR1 is MDHEN, CDR2 SYDVKM. This CDR3 region has 16 residues. V was clipped by 6 bases and J by 1 base, with 18 bases between them. The DNA of the CDR3 is TGTGCCAGCAGATACCTAGCCCCGGACAGCCAAGAGACCCAGTACTTC. Protein product: CASRYLAPDSQETQYF. The full variable domain, rest sourced from reference TRBV28 and TRBJ2-5, is DVKVTQSSRYLVKRTGEKVFLECVQDMDHENMFWYRQDPGLGLRLIYFSYDVKMKEKGDIPEGYSVSREKKERFSLILESASTNQTSMYLCASRYLAPDSQETQYFGPGTRLLVL.

The chain links TRBV5-1 to TRBJ2-6; perhaps TRBD1 as D (6 bases). With 4 bases removed from V and 0 bases from J, the gap between germline ends came to 11 bases. The CDR3 totals 16 residues. The V gene's germline CDR1 is SGHRS and CDR2 YFSETQ. The CDR3 spells CASSLPTGSGANVLTF. CDR3 sequence (DNA): TGCGCCAGCAGCCTCCCGACAGGCTCTGGGGCCAACGTCCTGACTTTC.

The chain is built from TRBV7-9 and TRBJ2-4; D remains unclear. V gave up 5 bases and J gave up 1 base, with 6 bases separating them. The CDR3 spans 13 residues. CDR1 SEHNR and CDR2 FQNEAQ come from the germline V gene (reference sequence). The CDR3 loop is CASSPPAKNIQYF. Written as DNA, the CDR3 is TGTGCCAGCAGCCCCCCTGCCAAAAACATTCAGTACTTC.

V usage is TRBV7-2 and J usage is TRBJ1-3; TRBD1 is a possible D gene (6 bases). CDR3 length equals 14 residues. Trimming pared 1 base from V and 4 bases from J, leaving 8 bases between. CDR1 is SGHTA, CDR2 FQGNSA, per germline. Here the CDR3 reads CASSLVGAGNTIYF. The CDR3 nucleotides read TGTGCCAGCAGCTTAGTGGGGGCAGGAAACACCATATATTTT.

This clone was seen a handful of times. This sequence joins TRBV6-1 and TRBJ1-2; 7 bases agree with TRBD1. The V gene end was trimmed by 0 bases and the J gene end by 4 bases; junction bases not matched to a gene: 2. CDR1 is MNHNS and CDR2 is SASEGT in the germline V gene. The CDR3 has 14 residues. CDR3 nucleotide sequence: TGTGCCAGCAGTGAAGCTGGGACAGCCTATGGCTACACCTTC. This codes for CASSEAGTAYGYTF.

CDR3 amino acids: CASSLGGGGVEGRLQPQHF. The CDR3 DNA reads TGTGCCAGCAGCCTAGGGGGAGGAGGGGTCGAGGGCCGTCTGCAGCCCCAGCATTTT. V is TRBV7-6 and J is TRBJ1-5, with D possibly TRBD1 on 6 matching bases. Germline loops: CDR1 SGHVS, CDR2 FNYEAQ. This CDR3 region has 19 residues. V was cut by 5 bases and J by 7 bases, with 30 bases left in between. Full variable domain (outside the CDR3, taken from reference TRBV7-6 and TRBJ1-5): GAGVSQSPRYKVTKRGQDVALRCDPISGHVSLYWYRQALGQGPEFLTYFNYEAQQDKSGLPNDRFSAERPEGSISTLTIQRTEQRDSAMYRCASSLGGGGVEGRLQPQHFGDGTRLSIL.

This clone was picked up a small number of times. This chain joins TRBV5-4 and TRBJ2-1, with 7 bases aligning to TRBD1. The CDR3 totals 13 residues. Per germline, CDR1 SGHNT and CDR2 YYREEE (reference sequence). V was clipped by 2 bases and J by 12 bases; unmatched bases: 8. The CDR3 sequence: CASSFPRGQGQFF. CDR3 nucleotide sequence: TGTGCCAGCAGCTTCCCGAGGGGGCAGGGGCAGTTCTTC.